The clone carrying this T cell receptor (beta chain) was seen more than once but under ten times. Antigen unknown. TCRdb used MiXCR to reprocess the 5' RACE reads, holding one entry per CDR3 protein. Of about 390,000 distinct CDR3 sequences in the sample, roughly 15% were seen once. This sample stems from a study of T-cell memory formation after mild COVID-19. Study-level information: The two donors had largely donor-specific TCR clusters.

This CDR3 spans 15 amino acids. The germline gives CDR1 DFQATT, CDR2 SNEGSKA (reference sequence). V dropped 5 bases and J dropped 5; count of bases not matched to a gene: 7. General study results and limits: Contracting CD4+ clones were located mainly in CM and EM, and CD8+ clones in EMRA. Among clones contracting day 15 to 85, CD4/CD8 was balanced, whereas later expanders leaned CD4+.

The chain combines TRBV20-1 with TRBJ2-3, with 13 positions matching TRBD2. Sequenced input: PBMCs or a T cell subset sorted from them (not recorded which). The TCR sequence derives from a man between 18 and 35 years old who had mild COVID-19 (a few samples of this study predate the infection). Cell type and time point are not known. The CDR3 loop reads CSAPTSGGAKDTQYF. The CDR3 DNA is TGCAGTGCTCCTACTAGCGGGGGGGCAAAAGATACGCAGTATTTT.